This T cell receptor (beta chain) is drawn from a study of T cell repertoires in cytomegalovirus infection. As for the study in general: Shared public TCR beta signatures pointed to both CMV infection and a matching HLA type.

From the reads, TCRdb called clonotypes with MiXCR, one entry per CDR3 protein. Counted here are approximately 590,000 distinct CDR3 sequences, roughly 43% occurring once; the ten biggest clones make up about half. Germline V lookup: CDR1 SGHTA, CDR2 FQGNSA. V trimming: 6 bases; J trimming: 6 bases; junction bases outside the gene matches: 10. The CDR3 length is 15 residues. With regard to this clonotype: The antigen remains unidentified.

The TCR comes from a human donor in good health (CMV status not recorded). Some clones in this sample may be carry-over from other donors' samples. V is TRBV7-2 and J is TRBJ1-1, with 10 bases matching TRBD1. The sample was cultured PBMCs, taken from culture after CMV antigen stimulation. CDR3 nucleotide sequence: TGTGCCAGCAGTCCCTCCGGGACAGGGGTCTCTGAAGCTTTCTTT. It specifies CASSPSGTGVSEAFF. Full variable domain (remainder filled in from reference TRBV7-2 and TRBJ1-1): GAGVSQSPSNKVTEKGKDVELRCDPISGHTALYWYRQSLGQGLEFLIYFQGNSAPDKSGLPSDRFSAERTGGSVSTLTIQRTQQEDSAVYLCASSPSGTGVSEAFFGQGTRLTVV.